The present T cell receptor beta chain was sequenced within a study of control samples from healthy donors and cancer patients. Generated by immunoSEQ multiplex PCR, the TCRdb table keeps only in-frame clones and is missing some. The sample holds roughly 220,000 clones, around 94% seen once. CDR3 length: 13 residues. V was cut by 9 bases and J by 6 bases, with 14 bases left in between. CDR1 is LNHDA and CDR2 is SQIVND in the germline V gene (reference sequence). The sequenced sample was blood. The sequence was obtained from a man between 50 and 59 years old in good health. This chain connects TRBV19 to TRBJ2-2, with D possibly being TRBD1 or TRBD2 (5 bases each). In nucleotides, the CDR3 is TGTGCCAGCCACTGGGGACGATCCGGGGAGCTGTTTTTT. Its translation: CASHWGRSGELFF.